This TCR beta chain was captured in a study of read filtering for tumor transcriptome and immune sequencing. This library used approximately 370 ng RNA and molecular barcoded adaptors spanning alpha/delta and beta/gamma chains. In TCRdb, the reads were re-called with MiXCR into one record per CDR3 protein. In the table there are 40,000 or so distinct CDR3 sequences, 14% of which are singletons. This clonotype was detected ten times or more. In germline, CDR1 is SGHRS, CDR2 YFSETQ. The CDR3 length is 15 residues. V dropped 0 bases and J dropped 4; count of bases not matched to a gene: 3. V and J are TRBV5-1 and TRBJ2-1; 8 bases agree with TRBD2. Source material: a population of CD138-negative cells sorted from bone marrow. This TCR derives from a donor at least 40 years old with multiple myeloma. For the CDR3, the DNA is TGCGCCAGCAGCTTGGAGCGGGGGCTGTACAATGAGCAGTTCTTC. Translated, it gives CASSLERGLYNEQFF.